This T cell receptor beta chain was retrieved from a study of blood T cell repertoires in COVID-19. Background on the study: The analysed material was cDNA or gDNA that came from T cells, B-cell-depleted T cells, or PBMCs.

Donors of Cohort 3 who recovered were those that had two negative PCRs, clearance, or symptom resolution. Profiling relied on immunoSEQ multiplex PCR, and the TCRdb table lists in-frame clones only, not all of them. The sample consists of under 250,000 clones, around 90% of them appearing once. Per the germline V gene, CDR1 is MDHEN and CDR2 is SYDVKM. V shed 3 bases, J shed 6 bases, and the junction held 8 bases outside the gene matches. The CDR3 loop spans 14 amino acids. Sequencing was done on a sample of PBMCs or T cells enriched from blood (not recorded which). The receptor was derived from a man between 25 and 39 years old who had recovered from COVID-19. The chain couples TRBV28 to TRBJ2-7, with TRBD2 matching 7 bases. The CDR3 spells CASSFWAGVGEQYF. The CDR3 nucleotides read TGTGCCAGCAGTTTCTGGGCGGGAGTGGGCGAGCAGTACTTC.